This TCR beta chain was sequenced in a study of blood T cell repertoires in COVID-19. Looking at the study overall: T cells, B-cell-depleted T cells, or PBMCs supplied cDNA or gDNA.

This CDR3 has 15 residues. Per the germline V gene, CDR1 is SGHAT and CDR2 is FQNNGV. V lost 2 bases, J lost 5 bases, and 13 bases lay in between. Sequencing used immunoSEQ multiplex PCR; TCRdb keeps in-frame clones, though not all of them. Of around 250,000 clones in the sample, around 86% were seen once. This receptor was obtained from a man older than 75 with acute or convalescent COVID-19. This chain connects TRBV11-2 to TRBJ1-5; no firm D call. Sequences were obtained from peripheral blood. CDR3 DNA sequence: TGTGCCAGCAGCTTAAGAAACCGGGGAGATCAGCCCCAGCATTTT. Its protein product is CASSLRNRGDQPQHF.